This is a list of T cell receptor beta chains from one sample in a study of blood T cell repertoires in COVID-19. Clones were read by immunoSEQ multiplex PCR, and TCRdb kept only the in-frame ones, dropping some. The repertoire has 290,000 or so clones, around nine tenths of them found once; the top ten carry approximately 2.4%. The specimen sequenced was PBMCs or T cells enriched from blood (not recorded which). Every receptor here comes from a woman between 18 and 30 years old who had recovered from COVID-19. CDR3s include the opening cysteine and the closing phenylalanine or tryptophan. D genes are given only for firm matches. The listing skips clone size in some rows; elsewhere it reads once, few, many or a size class.

D gene: TRBD1
clone size: once
J gene: TRBJ1-4
V gene: TRBV9
CDR3 DNA: TGTGCCAGCAGTAAAGAGGGGGCCACTAATGAAAAACTGTTTTTT
CDR3 protein: CASSKEGATNEKLFF

D gene: NA
clone size: NA
J gene: TRBJ2-7
V gene: TRBV30
CDR3 DNA: TGTGCCTGGACCCGGAGCGAAATAGCCTACGAGCAGTACTTC
CDR3 protein: CAWTRSEIAYEQYF

D gene: NA
clone size: NA
J gene: TRBJ2-1
V gene: TRBV29-1
CDR3 DNA: TGCAGCGTTGGGGGGGGGCGAGGCGAGCAGTTCTTC
CDR3 protein: CSVGGGRGEQFF

D gene: TRBD1
clone size: NA
J gene: TRBJ1-1
V gene: TRBV7-8
CDR3 DNA: TGTGCCAGCAGGAAAGACAGGGGGCGAGCTTTCTTT
CDR3 protein: CASRKDRGRAFF

D gene: NA
clone size: NA
J gene: TRBJ1-2
V gene: TRBV15
CDR3 DNA: TGTGCCACCAGCGTGGCAGGCTATGGCTACACCTTC
CDR3 protein: CATSVAGYGYTF

D gene: TRBD2
clone size: NA
J gene: TRBJ2-3
V gene: TRBV27
CDR3 DNA: TGTGCCAGCAGCAGACTAGCGGGAGGGCCGACAGATACGCAGTATTTT
CDR3 protein: CASSRLAGGPTDTQYF

D gene: NA
clone size: NA
J gene: TRBJ2-1
V gene: TRBV6-5
CDR3 DNA: TGTGCCAGCAGATTTGGGATAGCGAACAATGAGCAGTTCTTC
CDR3 protein: CASRFGIANNEQFF

D gene: NA
clone size: NA
J gene: TRBJ2-1
V gene: TRBV9
CDR3 DNA: TGTGCCAGCAGCGGCAGGGATGACTACAATGAGCAGTTCTTC
CDR3 protein: CASSGRDDYNEQFF

D gene: TRBD1
clone size: few
J gene: TRBJ1-2
V gene: TRBV27
CDR3 DNA: TGTGCCAGCAGTTTGGTCAGGGGGGAGCTAGATGGCTACACCTTC
CDR3 protein: CASSLVRGELDGYTF

D gene: NA
clone size: NA
J gene: TRBJ1-3
V gene: TRBV10-3
CDR3 DNA: TGTGCCATCAGTACCTACCAGACAGACTCTGGAAACACCATATATTTT
CDR3 protein: CAISTYQTDSGNTIYF

D gene: TRBD1
clone size: once
J gene: TRBJ2-2
V gene: TRBV5-5
CDR3 DNA: TGTGCCAGCAGCTGGACAGGACAGGGGGTCGGGGAGCTGTTTTTT
CDR3 protein: CASSWTGQGVGELFF